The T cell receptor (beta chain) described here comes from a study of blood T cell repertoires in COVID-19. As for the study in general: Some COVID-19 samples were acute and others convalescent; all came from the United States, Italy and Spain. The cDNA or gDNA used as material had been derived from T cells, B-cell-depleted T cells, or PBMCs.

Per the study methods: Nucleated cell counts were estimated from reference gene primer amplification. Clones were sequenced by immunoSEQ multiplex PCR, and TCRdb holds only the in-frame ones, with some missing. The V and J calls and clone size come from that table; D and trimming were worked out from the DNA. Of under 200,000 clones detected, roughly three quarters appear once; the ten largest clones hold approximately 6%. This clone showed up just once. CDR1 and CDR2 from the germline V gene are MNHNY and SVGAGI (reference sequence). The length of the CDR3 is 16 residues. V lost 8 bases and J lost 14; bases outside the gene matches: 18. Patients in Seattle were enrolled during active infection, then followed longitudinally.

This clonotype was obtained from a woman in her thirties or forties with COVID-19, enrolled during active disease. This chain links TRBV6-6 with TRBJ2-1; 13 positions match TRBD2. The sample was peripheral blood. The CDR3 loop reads CASRDQFSGLAGIEFF. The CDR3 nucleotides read TGTGCCAGCCGGGACCAATTCTCGGGACTAGCGGGGATAGAGTTCTTC.